This TCR beta chain came from a study of radiotherapy plus CTLA-4 blockade in lung cancer. Findings and limits, study-wide: Blood-borne expansion of tumor-derived TCR clones followed radiotherapy plus ipilimumab.

About this clone: Its antigen is unknown.

The ends were cut back, 4 bases at V and 2 bases at J, with 15 bases in the middle. This CDR3 comprises 15 residues. Sequencing used immunoSEQ multiplex PCR; TCRdb keeps in-frame clones, though not all of them. This sample has approximately 75,000 clones, with 78% found just once. Lung cancer patients with chemo-refractory metastatic non-small-cell disease were given focal radiation plus CTLA-4 blockade with ipilimumab. The chain recombines TRBV7-1 with TRBJ2-7; tentatively, D is TRBD1 (5 bases). TRBV7-1 is known as an ORF, though its function is uncertain. This sample comprised peripheral blood, obtained from a patient treated with radiotherapy plus ipilimumab. This sequence was found in a human donor with non-small cell lung cancer who had a complete response to radiotherapy plus ipilimumab. The CDR3 spells CASSLEPRATYEQYF. In nucleotides, the CDR3 is TGTGCCAGCAGCTTAGAACCCAGGGCCACCTACGAGCAGTACTTC.